The 30 T cell receptor beta chains given below trace back to one sample, sequenced in a study of cytomegalovirus exposure and HLA in healthy donors. Repertoires were generated with immunoSEQ multiplex PCR, while TCRdb's copy carries only in-frame clones and drops some. In the table there are just under 150,000 clones, approximately 88% of which are singletons. The sequencing input was PBMCs. The receptors were sampled from a man aged 18-30 years in good health and CMV-seropositive.

The chain is built from TRBV30 and TRBJ1-5; a possible D gene is TRBD1 (5 bases). The CDR3 is 13 amino acids. Trimming took off 4 bases at V and 3 bases at J, with 10 bases between the two ends. CDR1 is GTSNPN and CDR2 is SVGIG in the germline V gene (reference sequence). The CDR3 bases are TGTGCCTGGACCCGGGACTCCAATCAGCCCCAGCATTTT. Translating gives CAWTRDSNQPQHF.

The rearrangement uses TRBV29-1 and TRBJ2-3, with unresolved D. Germline CDR1 is SQVTM and CDR2 is ANQGSEA. Deletions cut 4 bases from V and 4 bases from J, with 12 bases between. The CDR3 spans 13 residues. The CDR3 bases are TGCAGCGTTGTAGTATCGAGTTCAGATACGCAGTATTTT. It codes for CSVVVSSSDTQYF.

The rearrangement links TRBV9 to TRBJ1-4; TRBD1 matches at 8 bases. V gave up 4 bases and J gave up 5 bases; unmatched junction bases: 7. The CDR3 is 15 amino acids. The germline CDR1 and CDR2 sequences are SGDLS and YYNGEE. The CDR3 DNA reads TGTGCCAGCAGCCTCTCGGGACAGGCAAATGAAAAACTGTTTTTT. Protein sequence: CASSLSGQANEKLFF.

This clone appeared a few times. This chain connects TRBV5-1 to TRBJ1-6; a possible D gene is TRBD1 (5 bases). V shed 2 bases and J shed 8 bases, with 11 bases lying between them. Germline-derived CDR1 and CDR2 are SGHRS and YFSETQ. The CDR3 runs to 14 residues. Written as DNA, the CDR3 is TGCGCCAGCAGCTTCTCCAGGGAGGATTCACCCCTCCACTTT. Translated, it gives CASSFSREDSPLHF.

A single count supports this clone. V gene TRBV18 combines with J gene TRBJ2-5; possibly TRBD2 for D (6 bases). This CDR3 spans 15 amino acids. With 6 bases removed from V and 4 bases from J, the gap between germline ends came to 18 bases. Germline CDR1 and CDR2: KGHSH and LQKENI. Written as DNA, the CDR3 is TGTGCCAGCTCGGGAAGCGCGGGGAGCGGAGAGACCCAGTACTTC. Encoded protein: CASSGSAGSGETQYF.

V gene TRBV30 combines with J gene TRBJ1-1; a possible D gene is TRBD1 (5 bases). Germline CDR1 and CDR2: GTSNPN and SVGIG (reference sequence). This CDR3 is 10 amino acids long. V lost 7 bases and J lost 8, with 11 bases in between. The CDR3 here is CASGGSEAFF. In DNA form, the CDR3 reads TGTGCCTCCGGGGGAAGCGAAGCTTTCTTT.

The chain has TRBV5-5 and TRBJ2-7, with 7 bases fitting TRBD1. Per the germline V gene, CDR1 is SGHKS and CDR2 is YYEKEE (reference sequence). J was trimmed by 1 base and V by 2 bases; bases with no gene match: 9. The CDR3 extends over 16 amino acids. For the CDR3, the DNA is TGTGCCAGCAGCTTCACTCCGGGACAGCGTTCCTACGAGCAGTACTTC. Encoded protein: CASSFTPGQRSYEQYF.

The chain links TRBV5-4 to TRBJ2-6; 10 nucleotides agree with TRBD1. The CDR3 sequence is 17 residues long. V gave up 6 bases and J gave up 3 bases; unmatched junction bases: 9. Per germline, CDR1 SGHNT and CDR2 YYREEE (reference sequence). The DNA for the CDR3 is TGTGCCAGCAACCCGGGACAGGGGTCCTTTGGGGCCAACGTCCTGACTTTC. This translates into CASNPGQGSFGANVLTF. The variable domain in full, completed from reference TRBV5-4 and TRBJ2-6, reads ETGVTQSPTHLIKTRGQQVTLRCSSQSGHNTVSWYQQALGQGPQFIFQYYREEENGRGNFPPRFSGLQFPNYSSELNVNALELDDSALYLCASNPGQGSFGANVLTFGAGSRLTVL.

The chain recombines TRBV9 with TRBJ1-2; possible D gene TRBD1, 6 bases. The germline V gene encodes CDR1 SGDLS and CDR2 YYNGEE. This CDR3 is 15 amino acids long. The V and J ends lost 0 bases and 3 bases respectively, with 12 bases between them. CDR3 sequence reads: CASSVVGGQHYGYTF. CDR3 DNA: TGTGCCAGCAGCGTAGTAGGCGGACAGCACTATGGCTACACCTTC.

The rearrangement links TRBV7-9 to TRBJ1-5, with 8 bases aligning to TRBD1. Looked up from germline, CDR1 is SEHNR and CDR2 is FQNEAQ (reference sequence). With V trimmed by 5 bases and J by 8 bases, 5 bases remained unmatched. This CDR3 contains 13 residues. CDR3 residues: CASSRRGREPQHF. DNA for the CDR3: TGTGCCAGCAGCCGCAGGGGGCGGGAGCCCCAGCATTTT.

The chain joins TRBV19 to TRBJ2-7, with TRBD2 identical over 8 bases. The J segment lost 5 bases and the V segment lost 6 bases, leaving 6 bases of the junction unmatched. Germline-derived CDR1 and CDR2 are LNHDA and SQIVND (reference sequence). There are 13 residues in the CDR3. CDR3 sequence reads: CASSPGLGDEQYF. CDR3 nucleotides: TGTGCCAGTAGCCCGGGACTAGGAGACGAGCAGTACTTC.

The genes are TRBV28 and TRBJ1-5; TRBD1 is a possible D gene (5 bases). V was shortened by 5 bases and J by 0 bases, with 11 bases between the two germline ends. This CDR3 has 15 residues. From germline, CDR1 is MDHEN and CDR2 SYDVKM. CDR3 nucleotide sequence: TGTGCCAGCAGTACCAGACAGTATAGCAATCAGCCCCAGCATTTT. It translates to CASSTRQYSNQPQHF.

The rearrangement joins TRBV18 to TRBJ1-5, with 7 bases lining up with TRBD1. The J segment lost 0 bases and the V segment lost 2 bases, leaving 7 bases of the junction unmatched. CDR1 is KGHSH and CDR2 is LQKENI in the germline V gene. This CDR3 has 17 residues. This CDR3 is CASSPRGRIYSNQPQHF. The CDR3 bases are TGTGCCAGCTCACCAAGGGGGCGGATTTATAGCAATCAGCCCCAGCATTTT.

The J gene is TRBJ2-5, the V gene TRBV5-4; maybe TRBD2 (5 bases). Trimming removed 0 bases from V and 5 bases from J, with 11 bases in between. There are 14 residues in the CDR3. CDR1 SGHNT and CDR2 YYREEE come from the germline V gene (reference sequence). The CDR3 DNA sequence: TGTGCCAGCAGCTTGGGAGGGTACTGGGAGACCCAGTACTTC. It is translated as CASSLGGYWETQYF. The full variable domain, completed using reference TRBV5-4 and TRBJ2-5, is ETGVTQSPTHLIKTRGQQVTLRCSSQSGHNTVSWYQQALGQGPQFIFQYYREEENGRGNFPPRFSGLQFPNYSSELNVNALELDDSALYLCASSLGGYWETQYFGPGTRLLVL.

This clone was detected only once. The V gene is TRBV11-1, the J gene TRBJ1-5; 8 bases map to TRBD1. Per the germline V gene, CDR1 is SGHAT and CDR2 is FQDESV (reference sequence). The CDR3 is made up of 15 amino acids. Losses at the gene ends were 4 bases for V and 7 bases for J; bases not matched to a gene: 9. DNA of the CDR3: TGTGCCAGCAGCTACACCAGGGGGCACCGCCAGCCCCAGCATTTT. Translated, it gives CASSYTRGHRQPQHF.

V and J are TRBV19 and TRBJ1-5; TRBD1 matches 11 bases. Trimming at V came to 8 bases and at J to 7 bases, leaving 7 bases not matched to a gene. CDR3 length equals 14 residues. Germline V gene sequence: CDR1 LNHDA, CDR2 SQIVND (reference sequence). The CDR3 sequence is CASVAGTGGQPQHF. The CDR3 DNA follows: TGTGCCAGTGTTGCCGGGACAGGGGGACAGCCCCAGCATTTT.

The chain employs TRBV19 and TRBJ1-4, with a weak D call TRBD1 (5 bases). The CDR3 is 15 residues long. CDR1 and CDR2 from the germline V gene are LNHDA and SQIVND (reference sequence). Between the trimmed V and J ends, which lost 3 bases and 4 bases, there was a span of 12 bases. Here the CDR3 reads CASSIGGTINEKLFF. CDR3 nucleotides: TGTGCCAGTAGTATTGGCGGGACGATTAATGAAAAACTGTTTTTT.

The rearrangement links TRBV27 to TRBJ1-5; possible D gene TRBD1, 5 bases. The CDR3 runs 16 residues. Trimming pared 5 bases from V and 4 bases from J, leaving 18 bases between. Germline V lookup: CDR1 MNHEY, CDR2 SMNVEV (reference sequence). The CDR3 nucleotides are TGTGCCAGCAGTCCCATCCCAGGGATCCCTAATCAGCCCCAGCATTTT. It encodes CASSPIPGIPNQPQHF.

The V gene is TRBV28, the J gene TRBJ1-2, with D perhaps TRBD1 (6 bases). The CDR3 sequence is 12 residues long. The V end was cut by 7 bases, the J end by 8 bases, with 14 bases between. Germline CDR1 MDHEN, CDR2 SYDVKM. In nucleotides, the CDR3 is TGTGCCAGCACCGTACAGGGACGGGGCTACACCTTC. Its translation: CASTVQGRGYTF.

This rearrangement joins TRBV5-4 to TRBJ1-4; D perhaps matches TRBD1 (6 bases). The CDR3 loop spans 15 amino acids. The V gene lost 4 bases and the J gene lost 4 bases, with 14 bases spanning the gap. Germline V gene sequence: CDR1 SGHNT, CDR2 YYREEE (reference sequence). The CDR3, as DNA: TGTGCCAGCAGCAGTCGGACAGAGAATAATGAAAAACTGTTTTTT. It encodes CASSSRTENNEKLFF.

The genes are TRBV7-2 and TRBJ1-2, with D possibly being TRBD1 (5 bases). The CDR3 spans 15 residues. Germline CDR1 reads SGHTA; CDR2 reads FQGNSA. Between the trimmed V and J ends, which lost 2 bases and 8 bases, there was a span of 18 bases. The DNA of the CDR3 is TGTGCCAGCAGCTTATCTGCGACAGCGTCTTCGGGCTACACCTTC. Translating it yields CASSLSATASSGYTF.

The chain has TRBV6-6 and TRBJ1-6; D call uncertain. Trimming took 4 bases from V and 7 from J, leaving 8 bases between them. In germline, CDR1 is MNHNY, CDR2 SVGAGI (reference sequence). CDR3 length: 13 residues. The CDR3 region is CASSSARNSPLHF. The CDR3 nucleotides read TGTGCCAGCAGTTCGGCGAGGAATTCACCCCTCCACTTT.

This clone was observed a single time. The chain employs TRBV4-2 and TRBJ2-5; 10 bases fit TRBD2. The germline CDR1 and CDR2 sequences are LGHNA and YNFKEQ. V shed 3 bases and J 9 bases; nucleotides not matched to a gene: 13. CDR3 length: 16 amino acids. CDR3 nucleotide sequence: TGTGCCAGCAGCCACACCGGGACTAGCGTTCGGGGGGCCCAGTACTTC. Its translation is CASSHTGTSVRGAQYF.

This chain joins TRBV28 and TRBJ1-5, with D tentatively TRBD1 (6 bases). Germline V lookup: CDR1 MDHEN, CDR2 SYDVKM. The CDR3 totals 14 residues. Trimming shortened V by 6 bases and J by 4 bases, and 13 bases separated the two germline ends. CDR3 DNA: TGTGCCAGCAGCTCGGGGGGGCCGAATCAGCCCCAGCATTTT. Translating gives CASSSGGPNQPQHF.

Only a few counts were recorded for this clone. The chain couples TRBV18 to TRBJ1-1; tentative D call: TRBD1 (6 bases). V lost 0 bases and J 3 bases, leaving 8 bases between the germline ends. This CDR3 region has 14 residues. Germline V gives CDR1 KGHSH, CDR2 LQKENI. CDR3 loop: CASSPPDRYTEAFF. The DNA for the CDR3 is TGTGCCAGCTCACCACCTGACAGGTACACTGAAGCTTTCTTT. The full variable domain, completed using reference TRBV18 and TRBJ1-1, is NAGVMQNPRHLVRRRGQEARLRCSPMKGHSHVYWYRQLPEEGLKFMVYLQKENIIDESGMPKERFSAEFPKEGPSILRIQQVVRGDSAAYFCASSPPDRYTEAFFGQGTRLTVV.

The V gene is TRBV28, the J gene TRBJ1-2; 9 bases fit TRBD1. J gave up 8 bases and V 6 bases, and 7 bases lay outside the gene matches. There are 13 residues in the CDR3. The germline V gene has CDR1 MDHEN and CDR2 SYDVKM. CDR3 amino acids: CASRPGQGLGYTF. The CDR3 DNA reads TGTGCCAGCAGACCGGGACAGGGCCTGGGCTACACCTTC.

The rearrangement links TRBV30 to TRBJ2-5, with 12 bases fitting TRBD2. The CDR3 consists of 14 residues. Trimming removed 0 bases from V and 4 bases from J; junction bases left unmatched: 0. Germline CDR1 reads GTSNPN; CDR2 reads SVGIG (reference sequence). The CDR3 reads CAWSVGLAGETQYF. The CDR3 DNA is TGTGCCTGGAGTGTGGGACTAGCGGGAGAGACCCAGTACTTC.

The chain's CDR3 is CASSFEPGRGGGYTF. DNA for the CDR3: TGTGCCAGCAGCTTCGAACCGGGTAGGGGAGGAGGCTACACCTTC. The rearrangement joins TRBV7-3 to TRBJ1-2; the D gene is possibly TRBD1 (5 bases). V was shortened by 3 bases and J by 8 bases, with 19 bases between the two germline ends. This CDR3 has 15 amino acids. In germline, CDR1 is SGHTA, CDR2 FQGTGA. Full variable domain (remainder filled in from reference TRBV7-3 and TRBJ1-2): GAGVSQTPSNKVTEKGKYVELRCDPISGHTALYWYRQSLGQGPEFLIYFQGTGAADDSGLPNDRFFAVRPEGSVSTLKIQRTERGDSAVYLCASSFEPGRGGGYTFGSGTRLTVV.

The count of this clone is one. The chain recombines TRBV7-9 with TRBJ2-2; tentative D call: TRBD1 (6 bases). The V end was cut by 5 bases, the J end by 13 bases, with 17 bases between. CDR1 SEHNR and CDR2 FQNEAQ come from the germline V gene (reference sequence). The CDR3 totals 13 residues. The CDR3 DNA follows: TGTGCCAGCAGCGCCAGGGACACCCAAAGGCTGTTTTTT. Translating it yields CASSARDTQRLFF.

The chain has TRBV5-1 and TRBJ2-7, with 10 nucleotides matching TRBD2. Germline V lookup: CDR1 SGHRS, CDR2 YFSETQ. The CDR3 has 20 residues. Germline trimming cut 8 bases from V and 0 bases from J; bases unmatched to any gene: 23. In DNA, the CDR3 is TGCGCCAGTACCCCGGCGGCATTGGTAGCGGGGGGCCTTAGCTCCTACGAGCAGTACTTC. Its protein is CASTPAALVAGGLSSYEQYF.